This entry features one T cell receptor (beta chain) sequence. What it binds is unknown. The entry originates in a study of cytomegalovirus exposure and HLA in healthy donors. Whole-study results and caveats: In a later analysis, TCR beta V- and J-gene trimming was associated with a missense DCLRE1C variant. A prior analysis recorded that most TCR beta V segments were productive about 90% or about 30% of the time.

V lost 6 bases, J lost 3 bases, and 5 bases stayed unmatched. Germline values: CDR1 MNHNS, CDR2 SASEGT. The CDR3 covers 15 residues. Vbeta (60) and Jbeta (13) primers were used in the PCR. Using immunoSEQ multiplex PCR, the repertoire was profiled, and TCRdb retains in-frame clones only, with some absent. The sample consists of over 150,000 clones, about 75% of them appearing once. Sequencing was carried out using PBMCs. The rearrangement uses TRBV6-1 and TRBJ2-3; the match to TRBD1 covers 11 bases. The origin of this receptor is a woman aged 50 to 65 in good health and CMV-seropositive. The CDR3 DNA is TGTGCCAGCAGCAAGGGACAGGGGGAGACAGATACGCAGTATTTT. Translating it yields CASSKGQGETDTQYF.